This paragraph reports one T cell receptor beta chain. In the original workflow: From reference gene primer amplification, estimates of nucleated cell counts were derived. Measured with immunoSEQ multiplex PCR; TCRdb has only the in-frame clones, and not every one. V, J and clone size reflect that table, while D and trimming were determined from the DNA. This sample has roughly 290,000 clones, with around 81% found just once. The sample belongs to a study of blood T cell repertoires in COVID-19. For the study at large: Italy, Spain and the United States were the sources of the convalescent and acute COVID-19 samples. T cells, B-cell-depleted T cells, or PBMCs supplied cDNA or gDNA.

The V end was cut by 7 bases, the J end by 1 base, with 14 bases between. Germline V gene data show CDR1 as MNHEY and CDR2 as SVGAGI. The CDR3 totals 14 residues. The genes are TRBV6-5 and TRBJ2-7, with D tentatively TRBD2 (5 bases). The sequencing sample was made of peripheral blood. This receptor was obtained from a woman between 50 and 59 years old with active or convalescent COVID-19. In nucleotides, the CDR3 is TGTGCCAGCAAGGCGGGCCTGACATCCTACGAGCAGTACTTC. This sequence encodes CASKAGLTSYEQYF.